These 25 T cell receptor beta chains were all obtained from the same sample, sequenced in a study of monozygotic twins with inflammatory bowel disease. With the 5' RACE reads reprocessed, TCRdb shows one record per CDR3 protein and no DNA. The specimen's table records about 380,000 distinct CDR3 sequences. Input material: blood. The receptor set was obtained from a human donor with ulcerative colitis or Crohn's disease, or a healthy co-twin of an affected twin (not recorded which).

The chain combines TRBV18 with TRBJ2-3; checking the TCRdb D call of TRBD1 is not possible without DNA. The CDR3 is 15 amino acids. Germline assignment: CDR1 KGHSH and CDR2 LQKENI. The CDR3 sequence is CASSPLGQGEDTQYF.

This chain uses TRBV6-5 with TRBJ2-5; TCRdb proposes TRBD2, but this gene call is untestable without DNA. The length of the CDR3 is 15 residues. Germline V gene sequence: CDR1 MNHEY, CDR2 SVGAGI. CDR3 loop: CASSLGLGGGETQYF.

The genes are TRBV5-1 and TRBJ2-5. CDR3 length: 13 residues. Germline assignment: CDR1 SGHRS and CDR2 YFSETQ. CDR3 region: CASSPGDQETQYF.

This chain joins TRBV7-9 and TRBJ1-4; lacking DNA, the TRBD1 call made by TCRdb goes unchecked. CDR3 length: 15 residues. Germline loops: CDR1 SEHNR, CDR2 FQNEAQ (reference sequence). This CDR3 is CASSLRRDTDEKLFF.

This rearrangement joins TRBV7-2 to TRBJ2-7; there is no DNA to check the TCRdb D call of TRBD2. The CDR3 is 14 residues long. CDR1 is SGHTA and CDR2 is FQGNSA in the germline V gene. This CDR3 reads CASSRSGGAYEQYF. Using reference TRBV7-2 and TRBJ2-7 for the parts outside the CDR3, the full variable domain is GAGVSQSPSNKVTEKGKDVELRCDPISGHTALYWYRQSLGQGLEFLIYFQGNSAPDKSGLPSDRFSAERTGGSVSTLTIQRTQQEDSAVYLCASSRSGGAYEQYFGPGTRLTVT.

V and J are TRBV25-1 and TRBJ1-5; as DNA is missing, the TRBD1 call by TCRdb cannot be tested. Germline assignment: CDR1 MGHDK and CDR2 SYGVNS. The CDR3 length is 20 residues. The CDR3 region is CASSEYMEGQGTNSGQPQHF.

The J gene is TRBJ1-5, the V gene TRBV27. Germline V gene sequence: CDR1 MNHEY, CDR2 SMNVEV (reference sequence). The CDR3 has 14 amino acids. The CDR3 loop is CASSFRRVNQPQHF.

The genes are TRBV6-5 and TRBJ1-6; TCRdb outputs TRBD1, but without DNA this stays unchecked. The germline gives CDR1 MNHEY, CDR2 SVGAGI. The CDR3 has 18 residues. The CDR3 sequence is CASSLSWGESSYNSPLHF.

V gene TRBV7-6 combines with J gene TRBJ2-6; TCRdb returns TRBD1, unconfirmable since there is no DNA. This CDR3 region has 16 residues. The germline V gene has CDR1 SGHVS and CDR2 FNYEAQ. The CDR3 sequence: CASSLAAGAGANVLTF.

The CDR3 here is CASSTTGLNTGELFF. The rearrangement joins TRBV5-4 to TRBJ2-2; TCRdb names TRBD1, which stays unverified in the absence of DNA. This CDR3 region has 15 residues. Germline V CDR1 and CDR2: SGHNT, YYREEE (reference sequence).

The rearrangement links TRBV2 to TRBJ2-7. Germline assignment: CDR1 SNHLY and CDR2 FYNNEI. The CDR3 is 14 residues long. CDR3 in amino acids: CASSERGSYYEQYF.

V is TRBV20-1 and J is TRBJ1-1; as DNA is missing, the TRBD1 call by TCRdb cannot be tested. Germline CDR1 reads DFQATT; CDR2 reads SNEGSKA (reference sequence). The CDR3 totals 14 residues. CDR3 amino acids: CSARPPGLDTEAFF.

The rearrangement joins TRBV20-1 to TRBJ2-1; TCRdb picks TRBD1, but there is no DNA to check that call. The CDR3 contains 15 residues. The germline gives CDR1 DFQATT, CDR2 SNEGSKA (reference sequence). Here the CDR3 reads CSARMARGSLNEQFF.

This chain uses TRBV24-1 with TRBJ2-3; the TRBD1 assignment by TCRdb is unverifiable without DNA. The CDR3 consists of 16 residues. The V gene's germline CDR1 is KGHDR and CDR2 SFDVKD. CDR3 loop: CATSDFSTGDSDTQYF.

The rearrangement joins TRBV29-1 to TRBJ1-3; TCRdb names TRBD1, which stays unverified in the absence of DNA. CDR1 and CDR2 (germline): SQVTM, ANQGSEA. The CDR3 sequence is 16 residues long. The CDR3 here is CSVAREGGFSGNTIYF. Drawing the rest from reference TRBV29-1 and TRBJ1-3, the complete variable domain is SAVISQKPSRDICQRGTSLTIQCQVDSQVTMMFWYRQQPGQSLTLIATANQGSEATYESGFVIDKFPISRPNLTFSTLTVSNMSPEDSSIYLCSVAREGGFSGNTIYFGEGSWLTVV.

The chain has TRBV12-3 or TRBV12-4 and TRBJ1-2; TCRdb's D call, TRBD1, is unchecked because there is no DNA. This CDR3 comprises 13 residues. The CDR3 region is CASSFSGARGYTF.

V and J are TRBV7-2 and TRBJ2-2; the D gene TCRdb calls, TRBD1, cannot be checked with no DNA. Germline CDR1 and CDR2: SGHTA and FQGNSA. The CDR3 covers 16 residues. Here the CDR3 reads CASSPPHRGNTGELFF.

The chain combines TRBV6-1 with TRBJ2-7. CDR3 length: 12 residues. Germline CDR1 reads MNHNS; CDR2 reads SASEGT. The CDR3 loop is CASGEGGYEQYF.

CDR3 residues: CASRLDSSWGYTF. The chain has TRBV12-3 or TRBV12-4 and TRBJ1-2; absent DNA, TCRdb's TRBD1 call cannot be checked. The length of the CDR3 is 13 residues.

The V and J genes are TRBV20-1 and TRBJ2-1; TCRdb's D call, TRBD2, is unchecked because there is no DNA. The germline V gene has CDR1 DFQATT and CDR2 SNEGSKA (reference sequence). CDR3 length equals 11 residues. CDR3 protein: CSARGDFEQFF.

CDR3 sequence reads: CASSVPTSGGVGSTDTQYF. The chain employs TRBV9 and TRBJ2-3; TCRdb proposes TRBD2, but this gene call is untestable without DNA. CDR1 is SGDLS, CDR2 YYNGEE, per germline. CDR3 size: 19 residues.

The chain has TRBV7-2 and TRBJ2-1. The V gene's germline CDR1 is SGHTA and CDR2 FQGNSA. This CDR3 is built from 15 residues. The CDR3 spells CASRYDRAPYNEQFF. The variable domain in full, completed from reference TRBV7-2 and TRBJ2-1, reads GAGVSQSPSNKVTEKGKDVELRCDPISGHTALYWYRQSLGQGLEFLIYFQGNSAPDKSGLPSDRFSAERTGGSVSTLTIQRTQQEDSAVYLCASRYDRAPYNEQFFGPGTRLTVL.

This chain joins TRBV9 and TRBJ2-7; the TCRdb call, TRBD1, lacks DNA for checking. There are 18 residues in the CDR3. The germline gives CDR1 SGDLS, CDR2 YYNGEE. CDR3 amino acids: CASSHPGTGALYSYEQYF.

The V and J genes are TRBV20-1 and TRBJ1-5. Germline CDR1 and CDR2: DFQATT and SNEGSKA (reference sequence). The CDR3 covers 13 residues. CDR3 region: CSVTAYSNQPQHF.

CDR3 loop: CAISDFEGRGKNIQYF. The J gene is TRBJ2-4, the V gene TRBV10-3; as DNA is missing, the TRBD1 call by TCRdb cannot be tested. Per germline, CDR1 ENHRY and CDR2 SYGVKD. This CDR3 comprises 16 residues.